This T cell receptor (beta chain) was recorded in a study of blood T cell repertoires in COVID-19. The CDR3 runs 14 residues. J lost 1 base, V lost 2 bases, and 2 bases had no gene match. Germline-derived CDR1 and CDR2 are SNHLY and FYNNEI. In the original analysis: For nucleated cells, counts were estimated from reference gene primer amplification. Libraries were prepared by immunoSEQ multiplex PCR; TCRdb keeps only in-frame clonotypes and omits some of them. Clone size and the V and J calls come from that table; the DNA yielded D and trimming. The sample includes about 140,000 clones, about four fifths seen only once; the top ten take roughly 3.4%.

The clonotype comes from a woman aged 50 to 60 with acute COVID-19. The chain has TRBV2 and TRBJ2-7; 7 bases map to TRBD1. The sample taken for sequencing was PBMCs or T cells enriched from blood (not recorded which). As DNA, the CDR3 is TGTGCCAGCAGTGAACTGGGACAGTCCTACGAGCAGTACTTC. This sequence encodes CASSELGQSYEQYF.